This TCR beta chain was recorded in a study of shared clonotypes between healthy human individuals. Here immunoSEQ multiplex PCR was the method, and the copy in TCRdb shows in-frame clones only, minus some. The sample holds about 2.1 million clones, 93% seen once. Study results and caveats: Across subsets, estimated richness was generally greater for naive than for memory populations. Non-shared clonotypes had lower generation probabilities than those shared by all four donors.

This CDR3 contains 14 residues. After removal of 1 base from V and 2 bases from J, the junction contained 1 base not matched to a gene. Germline CDR1 reads MGHDK; CDR2 reads SYGVNS. Concerning this clone: Its antigen is not identified.

The naive CD8 fraction comprised CD45RO-negative cells positively selected for CCR7 and excluded terminally differentiated effector memory CD45RA+ cells. The chain links TRBV25-1 to TRBJ2-5; 7 nucleotides align to TRBD1. Sequencing was performed on naive CD8+ T cells from PBMCs. This sequence was found in a young man in good health. Some clones in this sample may be carry-over from other donors' samples. CDR3 DNA: TGTGCCAGCAGTGAATTCAGGGGGCAAGAGACCCAGTACTTC. This codes for CASSEFRGQETQYF. Based on the CDR3 plus reference TRBV25-1 and TRBJ2-5, the full variable domain is EADIYQTPRYLVIGTGKKITLECSQTMGHDKMYWYQQDPGMELHLIHYSYGVNSTEKGDLSSESTVSRIRTEHFPLTLESARPSHTSQYLCASSEFRGQETQYFGPGTRLLVL.